These 22 T cell receptor beta chains came from one sample sequenced in a study of shared clonotypes between healthy human individuals. Profiled with immunoSEQ multiplex PCR; TCRdb holds only in-frame clones, not every one. The sample includes 2 million to 3 million clones, 90% to 95% of them seen just once. The sequenced material came from naive CD4+ T cells from PBMCs. Subset meaning: CD45RA+ positively selected. Receptors were obtained from a man aged 18 to 29 in good health. Some clones in this sample may be carry-over from other donors' samples.

The CDR3 DNA sequence: TGTGCCAGCAGACCAACCGGGACAGGCAACACCGGGGAGCTGTTTTTT. Translation gives CASRPTGTGNTGELFF. This chain uses TRBV28 with TRBJ2-2; 8 bases match TRBD1. The CDR3 has 16 residues. The V and J ends lost 6 bases and 2 bases, in that order; junction bases with no gene match: 8. Germline lookup yields CDR1 MDHEN and CDR2 SYDVKM.

The rearrangement uses TRBV10-3 and TRBJ1-2, with TRBD1 identical over 9 bases. The junction had 12 bases not matched to a gene; V was cut back by 4 bases and J by 0 bases. This CDR3 has 18 residues. CDR1 is ENHRY, CDR2 SYGVKD, per germline. The CDR3 DNA sequence: TGTGCCATCAGTGTACAGGGACAGGGTGGATTATCTAACTATGGCTACACCTTC. This gives the protein CAISVQGQGGLSNYGYTF.

V and J are TRBV5-1 and TRBJ2-2; 10 positions match TRBD2. CDR3 length: 15 amino acids. The ends lost 3 bases at V and 3 bases at J; junction bases unmatched: 2. In germline, CDR1 is SGHRS, CDR2 YFSETQ. CDR3 nucleotides: TGCGCCAGCAGCTACAGCGGGAGGGACACCGGGGAGCTGTTTTTT. It translates to CASSYSGRDTGELFF.

This rearrangement joins TRBV18 to TRBJ2-1, with 12 bases matching TRBD2. Germline CDR1 KGHSH, CDR2 LQKENI. Germline trimming cut 6 bases from V and 9 bases from J; bases unmatched to any gene: 3. The CDR3 length is 13 residues. Here the CDR3 reads CASSLGLAGEQFF. Written as DNA, the CDR3 is TGTGCCAGCTCCCTGGGACTAGCGGGTGAGCAGTTCTTC.

In regard to this clone: The sample contains more than one DNA sequence encoding this CDR3. The DNA for the CDR3 is TGTGCCAGCAGTTATGGCAGGGGAGACTACAATGAGCAGTTCTTC. The encoded protein is CASSYGRGDYNEQFF. V usage is TRBV6-6 and J usage is TRBJ2-1, with a weak D call TRBD1 (6 bases). This CDR3 spans 15 amino acids. Between the trimmed V and J ends, which lost 3 bases and 3 bases, there was a span of 12 bases. CDR1 is MNHNY, CDR2 SVGAGI, per germline (reference sequence).

V gene TRBV5-8 combines with J gene TRBJ1-5; TRBD1 is a possible D gene (5 bases). The CDR3 consists of 13 residues. Between the trimmed V and J ends, which lost 0 bases and 5 bases, there was a span of 6 bases. Germline-derived CDR1 and CDR2 are SGHTS and YDEGEE. CDR3: CASSLAGHQPQHF. The CDR3 DNA reads TGTGCCAGCAGCTTGGCAGGGCATCAGCCCCAGCATTTT.

This chain links TRBV5-4 with TRBJ1-4; 7 bases align to TRBD1. The CDR3 totals 16 residues. CDR1 and CDR2 from the germline V gene are SGHNT and YYREEE (reference sequence). The J segment lost 1 base and the V segment lost 4 bases, leaving 7 bases of the junction unmatched. The CDR3 is CASSAQGGGTNEKLFF. The CDR3, as DNA: TGTGCCAGCAGCGCCCAGGGGGGGGGAACTAATGAAAAACTGTTTTTT.

The chain links TRBV5-4 to TRBJ2-7; D call uncertain. Trimming stripped 0 bases from V and 4 bases from J, with 8 bases between. The germline CDR1 and CDR2 sequences are SGHNT and YYREEE (reference sequence). The CDR3 covers 13 residues. CDR3 in DNA: TGTGCCAGCAGCTTGGACAGCGCATACGAGCAGTACTTC. Translated, it gives CASSLDSAYEQYF.

The gene calls are TRBV28 and TRBJ1-2; 9 nucleotides agree with TRBD1. V shed 7 bases and J 7 bases; nucleotides not matched to a gene: 16. The germline V gene has CDR1 MDHEN and CDR2 SYDVKM. The CDR3 runs to 16 residues. CDR3 bases: TGTGCCAGCACCCCAGGGGGACAGGGACTTTGGTTTGGCTACACCTTC. Translation gives CASTPGGQGLWFGYTF.

The CDR3 bases are TGTGCCAGCACCAGACAGGTTCCCGCTGAAAAACTGTTTTTT. Residues: CASTRQVPAEKLFF. This chain joins TRBV11-2 and TRBJ1-4; TRBD1 is a possible D gene (6 bases). V lost 7 bases, J lost 7 bases, and 16 bases lay in between. The CDR3 runs to 14 residues. CDR1 is SGHAT and CDR2 is FQNNGV in the germline V gene.

The V call is TRBV20-1, the J call TRBJ2-1, with TRBD2 matching 8 bases. Germline CDR1 and CDR2: DFQATT and SNEGSKA (reference sequence). Trimming took 8 bases from V and 12 from J; bases not matched to a gene: 9. The CDR3 has 11 residues. CDR3 region: CSPPGGAGQFF. CDR3 DNA: TGCAGTCCCCCGGGGGGGGCCGGGCAGTTCTTC.

The rearrangement joins TRBV28 to TRBJ2-2; D may be TRBD1 (5 bases). CDR1 and CDR2 from the germline V gene are MDHEN and SYDVKM. CDR3 length equals 13 residues. V gave up 6 bases and J gave up 8 bases, with 13 bases separating them. The CDR3 here is CASSPGKWGELFF. CDR3 in DNA: TGTGCCAGCAGCCCAGGGAAGTGGGGGGAGCTGTTTTTT. The full variable domain, its missing parts supplied by reference TRBV28 and TRBJ2-2, is DVKVTQSSRYLVKRTGEKVFLECVQDMDHENMFWYRQDPGLGLRLIYFSYDVKMKEKGDIPEGYSVSREKKERFSLILESASTNQTSMYLCASSPGKWGELFFGEGSRLTVL.

On this clone: The same CDR3 arises from other DNA sequences in this sample as well. The rearrangement joins TRBV5-1 to TRBJ2-3, with D hard to call. Deletions cut 0 bases from V and 0 bases from J, with 5 bases between. There are 14 residues in the CDR3. Germline lookup yields CDR1 SGHRS and CDR2 YFSETQ. The CDR3 loop reads CASSLGRSTDTQYF. The CDR3 DNA follows: TGCGCCAGCAGCTTGGGTAGAAGCACAGATACGCAGTATTTT.

V gene TRBV30 combines with J gene TRBJ2-1; 7 bases fit TRBD1. Trimming removed 8 bases from V and 4 bases from J; junction bases left unmatched: 11. Per germline, CDR1 GTSNPN and CDR2 SVGIG (reference sequence). The CDR3 has 14 amino acids. The CDR3 DNA is TGTGCCCACACACCGGGACAGTATTACAATGAGCAGTTCTTC. It yields the protein CAHTPGQYYNEQFF.

This clone showed up just once. For the CDR3, the DNA is TGTGCCAGCAGTGGACTAGCGGCCCTCTCCTACGAGCAGTACTTC. Protein sequence: CASSGLAALSYEQYF. V usage is TRBV6-1 and J usage is TRBJ2-7; TRBD2 matches at 9 bases. The CDR3 extends over 15 amino acids. Trimming took 4 bases from V and 0 from J; bases not matched to a gene: 4. Per the germline V gene, CDR1 is MNHNS and CDR2 is SASEGT.

The chain has TRBV6-5 and TRBJ2-1, with D possibly being TRBD2 (6 bases). The CDR3 has 12 amino acids. V was trimmed by 5 bases and J by 9 bases, leaving 11 bases between them. The germline gives CDR1 MNHEY, CDR2 SVGAGI. The CDR3 region is CASSRRGSEQFF. In DNA, the CDR3 is TGTGCCAGCAGTCGACGGGGGAGTGAGCAGTTCTTC.

V usage is TRBV25-1 and J usage is TRBJ2-4; D could derive from TRBD1 or TRBD2 (5 bases each). Germline CDR1 reads MGHDK; CDR2 reads SYGVNS. V gave up 4 bases and J gave up 9 bases, with 22 bases separating them. The CDR3 spans 16 residues. The CDR3 nucleotides read TGTGCCAGCAGTGGCCGGGACGGCCCGGGCGAAAGCATTCAGTACTTC. It specifies CASSGRDGPGESIQYF. Together with reference TRBV25-1 and TRBJ2-4, the CDR3 gives the full variable domain: EADIYQTPRYLVIGTGKKITLECSQTMGHDKMYWYQQDPGMELHLIHYSYGVNSTEKGDLSSESTVSRIRTEHFPLTLESARPSHTSQYLCASSGRDGPGESIQYFGAGTRLSVL.

The chain combines TRBV5-1 with TRBJ2-1, with 8 bases that match TRBD1. The CDR3 is 17 residues long. Germline CDR1 reads SGHRS; CDR2 reads YFSETQ. Trimming removed 4 bases from V and 1 base from J; junction bases left unmatched: 10. The CDR3 sequence: CASSRNRDRMSYNEQFF. Here the CDR3 DNA reads TGCGCCAGCAGCCGCAACCGGGACAGGATGTCCTACAATGAGCAGTTCTTC.

A note on this clone: The same CDR3 also results from other DNA sequences found in this sample. The chain uses TRBV5-1 and TRBJ2-1; perhaps TRBD1 as D (6 bases). Trimming took off 0 bases at V and 4 bases at J, with 8 bases between the two ends. The germline V gene encodes CDR1 SGHRS and CDR2 YFSETQ. CDR3 length: 14 residues. The CDR3 loop reads CASSLDRAYNEQFF. The CDR3 DNA reads as TGCGCCAGCAGCTTGGACAGGGCATACAATGAGCAGTTCTTC. Combining the CDR3 with reference TRBV5-1 and TRBJ2-1 gives the whole variable domain KAGVTQTPRYLIKTRGQQVTLSCSPISGHRSVSWYQQTPGQGLQFLFEYFSETQRNKGNFPGRFSGRQFSNSRSEMNVSTLELGDSALYLCASSLDRAYNEQFFGPGTRLTVL.

The genes are TRBV12-5 and TRBJ2-3; 9 nucleotides match TRBD1. This CDR3 has 13 residues. V lost 5 bases, J lost 6 bases, and 3 bases stayed unmatched. Germline-derived CDR1 and CDR2 are LGHNT and FRNRAP. CDR3 loop: CASGGTGTDTQYF. The CDR3 DNA sequence: TGTGCTAGTGGTGGGACAGGGACGGATACGCAGTATTTT.

CDR3 sequence: CASSPSGTTSYEQYF. CDR3 coding DNA: TGTGCCAGCTCACCTTCGGGGACCACCTCCTACGAGCAGTACTTC. The chain combines TRBV18 with TRBJ2-7; the D gene could be TRBD1 or TRBD2 (5 bases each). Germline CDR1 is KGHSH and CDR2 is LQKENI. V shed 3 bases and J shed 0 bases, with 12 bases lying between them. The CDR3 is 15 residues long.

The chain joins TRBV7-3 to TRBJ2-3; a possible D gene is TRBD2 (5 bases). The CDR3 extends over 13 amino acids. Trimming shortened V by 4 bases and J by 6 bases, and 11 bases separated the two germline ends. Looked up from germline, CDR1 is SGHTA and CDR2 is FQGTGA. The CDR3 nucleotides read TGTGCCAGCAGCTCCCGGAGGTGGGATACGCAGTATTTT. The encoded protein is CASSSRRWDTQYF.